The 22 T cell receptor beta chains below were found in one sample sequenced in a study of OX40 agonist ivuxolimab in advanced cancers. Sequenced by immunoSEQ multiplex PCR; TCRdb stores in-frame clones only, minus some. The repertoire includes about 98,000 clones, around 90% of them detected once, and over 0.4% sits in the top ten. The sample here was CD4+ or CD8+ T cells sorted from blood, taken in a trial of the OX40 agonist ivuxolimab. Receptors were obtained from an adult with an advanced solid tumor such as melanoma, head and neck, liver or kidney cancer.

This clone has only a few counts. The chain uses TRBV2 and TRBJ1-5, with a possible D match to TRBD1 (5 bases). This CDR3 contains 15 residues. Germline V CDR1 and CDR2: SNHLY, FYNNEI. Trimming left V 1 base short and J 2 bases short, with 9 bases between. This chain's CDR3 is CASSEERGGNQPQHF. The CDR3 DNA sequence: TGTGCCAGCAGTGAAGAGAGGGGTGGCAATCAGCCCCAGCATTTT.

CDR3 residues: CASSSTPTEMNTEAFF. CDR3 DNA sequence: TGTGCCAGCAGCTCTACCCCGACAGAAATGAACACTGAAGCTTTCTTT. The V and J genes are TRBV9 and TRBJ1-1, with D maybe TRBD1 (5 bases). This CDR3 has 16 amino acids. Looked up from germline, CDR1 is SGDLS and CDR2 is YYNGEE. V lost 4 bases and J lost 0, with 16 bases in between. The variable domain in full, completed from reference TRBV9 and TRBJ1-1, reads DSGVTQTPKHLITATGQRVTLRCSPRSGDLSVYWYQQSLDQGLQFLIQYYNGEERAKGNILERFSAQQFPDLHSELNLSSLELGDSALYFCASSSTPTEMNTEAFFGQGTRLTVV.

Here the CDR3 DNA reads TGTGCCAGCAGTGAAAGACGTCAGAACACTGAAGCTTTCTTT. Translated, it gives CASSERRQNTEAFF. The chain is built from TRBV6-1 and TRBJ1-1, with unresolved D. This CDR3 spans 14 amino acids. With 2 bases removed from V and 1 base from J, the gap between germline ends came to 8 bases. Per germline, CDR1 MNHNS and CDR2 SASEGT.

CDR3 sequence reads: CASSLTPASTDTQYF. The CDR3, as DNA: TGTGCCAGCAGTTTAACGCCAGCTAGCACAGATACGCAGTATTTT. This chain uses TRBV28 with TRBJ2-3; no definite D call. Looked up from germline, CDR1 is MDHEN and CDR2 is SYDVKM. V was cut by 2 bases and J by 0 bases, with 9 bases left in between. The CDR3 is 15 residues long. The full variable domain, in which reference TRBV28 and TRBJ2-3 provide the parts outside the CDR3, is DVKVTQSSRYLVKRTGEKVFLECVQDMDHENMFWYRQDPGLGLRLIYFSYDVKMKEKGDIPEGYSVSREKKERFSLILESASTNQTSMYLCASSLTPASTDTQYFGPGTRLTVL.

This rearrangement joins TRBV4-2 to TRBJ1-3, with D perhaps TRBD1 (6 bases). The CDR3 sequence is 14 residues long. Trimming shortened V by 2 bases and J by 4 bases, and 9 bases separated the two germline ends. CDR1 and CDR2 from the germline V gene are LGHNA and YNFKEQ. CDR3 in DNA: TGTGCCAGCAGCCAACCAGGGGAAGGAAACACCATATATTTT. Translating gives CASSQPGEGNTIYF.

The chain combines TRBV5-1 with TRBJ1-4; 7 positions agree with TRBD1. Germline trimming cut 4 bases from V and 5 bases from J; bases unmatched to any gene: 2. Germline V gives CDR1 SGHRS, CDR2 YFSETQ. The CDR3 is made up of 13 amino acids. The CDR3 loop reads CASSGDSNEKLFF. In DNA form, the CDR3 reads TGCGCCAGCAGCGGGGACAGCAATGAAAAACTGTTTTTT.

The chain carries TRBV25-1 and TRBJ2-3; a possible D gene is TRBD2 (6 bases). CDR3 length: 13 residues. Trimming removed 5 bases from V and 3 bases from J, with 9 bases in between. Germline CDR1 MGHDK, CDR2 SYGVNS. The CDR3 DNA reads as TGTGCCAGCAGTTACGGAGGGACAGATACGCAGTATTTT. Protein sequence: CASSYGGTDTQYF.

This chain joins TRBV28 and TRBJ2-5, with a possible D match to TRBD1 (5 bases). V was trimmed by 4 bases and J by 11 bases, leaving 17 bases between them. Germline V gives CDR1 MDHEN, CDR2 SYDVKM. This CDR3 is 13 amino acids long. The CDR3 region is CASSSGYPPKQYF. The CDR3 coding sequence is TGTGCCAGCAGTTCAGGGTACCCCCCTAAGCAGTACTTC.

J is TRBJ2-6 and V is TRBV6-5; no clear D gene. This CDR3 comprises 15 residues. Trimming cost V 8 bases and J 0 bases, with 11 bases left between them. CDR1 is MNHEY and CDR2 is SVGAGI in the germline V gene. In nucleotides, the CDR3 is TGTGCCAGCTCGAGGTCTGGCTCTGGGGCCAACGTCCTGACTTTC. It encodes CASSRSGSGANVLTF.

V usage is TRBV18 and J usage is TRBJ2-6; no definite D call. The germline gives CDR1 KGHSH, CDR2 LQKENI. This CDR3 is built from 19 residues. Trimming shortened V by 3 bases and J by 0 bases, and 18 bases separated the two germline ends. In nucleotides, the CDR3 is TGTGCCAGCTCACCGCCTTTGAGTACCCCCTACTCTGGGGCCAACGTCCTGACTTTC. It codes for CASSPPLSTPYSGANVLTF.

This chain connects TRBV7-3 to TRBJ2-3; the D is unclear. In germline, CDR1 is SGHTA, CDR2 FQGTGA. The CDR3 runs to 14 residues. Between the trimmed V and J ends, which lost 2 bases and 5 bases, there was a span of 11 bases. The CDR3 is CASSLGIPQDTQYF. In DNA form, the CDR3 reads TGTGCCAGCAGCTTAGGAATCCCGCAAGATACGCAGTATTTT.

As for this clone: Other DNA sequences in this sample translate to the same CDR3. The V gene is TRBV7-9, the J gene TRBJ1-3; D not resolved. V lost 2 bases to trimming and J lost 0 bases, with 8 bases between them. Germline V CDR1 and CDR2: SEHNR, FQNEAQ (reference sequence). The length of the CDR3 is 15 residues. CDR3 coding DNA: TGTGCCAGCAGCTTAATGGCGAGCTCTGGAAACACCATATATTTT. It is translated as CASSLMASSGNTIYF.

The chain links TRBV18 to TRBJ1-1; no firm D call. The length of the CDR3 is 13 residues. V was pared by 3 bases and J by 3 bases, with 8 bases between. CDR1 is KGHSH, CDR2 LQKENI, per germline. The CDR3, as DNA: TGTGCCAGCTCACCCGCTAGGGACACTGAAGCTTTCTTT. It translates to CASSPARDTEAFF.

This clone was seen only a few times. The chain has TRBV19 and TRBJ1-3; 11 positions agree with TRBD1. The V and J ends lost 7 bases and 1 base, in that order; junction bases with no gene match: 12. The CDR3 is made up of 18 amino acids. Germline lookup yields CDR1 LNHDA and CDR2 SQIVND (reference sequence). The CDR3 DNA sequence: TGTGCCAGTACCGTGGGGGACAGGGGGATAACATCTGGAAACACCATATATTTT. Protein sequence: CASTVGDRGITSGNTIYF.

This rearrangement joins TRBV7-9 to TRBJ2-1; 10 nucleotides agree with TRBD1. V was clipped by 4 bases and J by 6 bases; unmatched bases: 9. The length of the CDR3 is 16 residues. CDR1 SEHNR and CDR2 FQNEAQ come from the germline V gene (reference sequence). The CDR3 spells CASSSDDRGRGNEQFF. CDR3 bases: TGTGCCAGCAGCTCCGATGACAGGGGGCGAGGCAATGAGCAGTTCTTC.

This chain's CDR3 is CASIEAGGFGELFF. The CDR3 DNA follows: TGTGCCAGCATCGAAGCGGGCGGTTTTGGGGAGCTGTTTTTT. The rearrangement uses TRBV7-2 and TRBJ2-2, with a possible D match to TRBD2 (6 bases). The germline CDR1 and CDR2 sequences are SGHTA and FQGNSA. CDR3 size: 14 residues. V was clipped by 7 bases and J by 8 bases, with 17 bases between them.

V usage is TRBV5-1 and J usage is TRBJ2-5; 8 nucleotides line up with TRBD1. The CDR3 spans 16 residues. Germline CDR1 is SGHRS and CDR2 is YFSETQ. V shed 5 bases and J 0 bases; nucleotides not matched to a gene: 9. The CDR3 loop is CASRARTGWDQETQYF. The CDR3 DNA is TGCGCCAGCAGAGCCCGGACAGGGTGGGACCAAGAGACCCAGTACTTC.

The genes are TRBV5-4 and TRBJ2-3, with D maybe TRBD2 (6 bases). From germline, CDR1 is SGHNT and CDR2 YYREEE (reference sequence). CDR3 length: 16 residues. With 1 base removed from V and 0 bases from J, the gap between germline ends came to 12 bases. Here the CDR3 reads CASSLRVGGSTDTQYF. The CDR3 bases are TGTGCCAGCAGCTTGAGAGTGGGGGGTAGCACAGATACGCAGTATTTT.

DNA for the CDR3: TGTGCCAGCAGTGACTACAGGGGCCCCTATAGCAATCAGCCCCAGCATTTT. It is translated as CASSDYRGPYSNQPQHF. The chain uses TRBV2 and TRBJ1-5; 7 nucleotides match TRBD1. V was clipped by 3 bases and J by 0 bases; unmatched bases: 8. Germline CDR1 SNHLY, CDR2 FYNNEI. The CDR3 totals 17 residues. The full variable domain, with the rest looked up from reference TRBV2 and TRBJ1-5, is EPEVTQTPSHQVTQMGQEVILRCVPISNHLYFYWYRQILGQKVEFLVSFYNNEISEKSEIFDDQFSVERPDGSNFTLKIRSTKLEDSAMYFCASSDYRGPYSNQPQHFGDGTRLSIL.

The chain has TRBV5-1 and TRBJ2-7; D uncertain. The CDR3 spans 12 residues. CDR1 SGHRS and CDR2 YFSETQ come from the germline V gene. V shed 2 bases and J shed 5 bases, with 8 bases lying between them. The CDR3 DNA reads TGCGCCAGCAGCTTACCTCCGGACGAGCAGTACTTC. Protein sequence: CASSLPPDEQYF.

This clone was seen only a few times. CDR3 nucleotides: TGTGCCAGCAGTGATTTGGGGCAGATTAATTCACCCCTCCACTTT. As protein: CASSDLGQINSPLHF. This chain uses TRBV2 with TRBJ1-6, with a possible D match to TRBD1 (5 bases). The CDR3 sequence is 15 residues long. Germline CDR1 is SNHLY and CDR2 is FYNNEI. V lost 3 bases and J 6 bases, leaving 12 bases between the germline ends.

In regard to this clone: Other DNA sequences in the sample encode the same CDR3. The J gene is TRBJ1-5, the V gene TRBV6-5; TRBD1 matches 9 bases. CDR3 length equals 15 residues. Germline CDR1 MNHEY, CDR2 SVGAGI. V lost 5 bases and J lost 1; bases outside the gene matches: 3. DNA for the CDR3: TGTGCCAGCAGTAGGGGGACAGGGAGCAATCAGCCCCAGCATTTT. Its protein product is CASSRGTGSNQPQHF.